This T cell receptor (beta chain) was found in a study of blood T cell repertoires in COVID-19. Overall study: Samples representing acute and convalescent COVID-19 were sourced from the United States, Italy and Spain.

Germline V gives CDR1 LNHNV, CDR2 YYDKDF (reference sequence). The length of the CDR3 is 14 residues. The ends lost 1 base at V and 2 bases at J; junction bases unmatched: 2. Data came from immunoSEQ multiplex PCR; TCRdb stores just in-frame clones and leaves some out. This sample yields under 80,000 clones, of which roughly 90% are seen a single time; approximately 4.7% belongs to the top ten. Sequencing was carried out using peripheral blood. The chain joins TRBV15 to TRBJ2-7; 7 positions agree with TRBD1. The receptor's source is a middle-aged man with active COVID-19. CDR3 protein: CATSRGGTAYEQYF. CDR3 coding DNA: TGTGCCACCAGCAGAGGTGGGACAGCCTACGAGCAGTACTTC.